One and the same sample provided the 30 T cell receptor beta chains below, sequenced in a study of a mutant IDH1 vaccine in newly diagnosed glioma (dated by TCRdb to the early 2020s). The sample's time point label is to be understood as: baseline, week 1 (first vaccination visit). What this sample's treatment or condition label stands for: pre-vaccination baseline after standard-of-care therapy. The library was generated by the immunoSEQ multiplex PCR assay. Entries here come from immuneACCESS through TCRdb and include only in-frame sequences with V and J called. Some clones fail to appear in such tables; in the studies checked, an unresolved V gene covers under half of the shortfall, and the cause of the remainder is unknown. The sample profile shows roughly 38,000 clones; more than 90% of them were found once. The ten largest clones add up to over 15% of the sample. The input for sequencing was PBMCs, taken from a glioma patient treated with radiotherapy, temozolomide or both. The source is a man in his late teens or twenties with glioma.

The V gene is TRBV27, the J gene TRBJ2-3; no firm D call. Germline assignment: CDR1 MNHEY and CDR2 SMNVEV (reference sequence). This CDR3 has 13 amino acids. Trimming took off 4 bases at V and 2 bases at J, with 7 bases between the two ends. CDR3 region: CASSSQSTDTQYF. The CDR3 DNA follows: TGTGCCAGCAGTTCTCAATCCACAGATACGCAGTATTTT.

This clone was seen only a few times. This chain connects TRBV19 to TRBJ2-2; tentative D call: TRBD2 (6 bases). Trimming pared 1 base from V and 6 bases from J, leaving 12 bases between. Germline CDR1 is LNHDA and CDR2 is SQIVND (reference sequence). The CDR3 is 15 amino acids. CDR3 protein: CASSIGGASPGELFF. In DNA, the CDR3 is TGTGCCAGTAGTATAGGCGGGGCTAGCCCCGGGGAGCTGTTTTTT.

The chain has TRBV4-1 and TRBJ1-1; 8 bases are shared with TRBD1. CDR3 length equals 19 residues. Germline V gene sequence: CDR1 MGHRA, CDR2 YSYEKL. The V gene end was trimmed by 1 base and the J gene end by 0 bases; junction bases not matched to a gene: 13. CDR3 DNA: TGCGCCAGCAGCCAAGTCCACTATGGACAGGGCCAGCTGAACACTGAAGCTTTCTTT. This codes for CASSQVHYGQGQLNTEAFF.

This clone appeared a single time. V and J are TRBV15 and TRBJ1-4, with a tentative D call TRBD1 (6 bases). This CDR3 is 15 amino acids long. V shed 3 bases and J shed 8 bases, with 16 bases lying between them. Germline CDR1 is LNHNV and CDR2 is YYDKDF (reference sequence). For the CDR3, the DNA is TGTGCCACCAGCAGGCCGATTCAGGGGTGGGAAAAACTGTTTTTT. As protein: CATSRPIQGWEKLFF.

The J gene is TRBJ2-7, the V gene TRBV7-2; D is possibly TRBD1 (6 bases). CDR1 is SGHTA, CDR2 FQGNSA, per germline. The CDR3 length is 15 residues. Trimming shortened V by 4 bases and J by 3 bases, and 16 bases separated the two germline ends. CDR3 loop: CASSSLQGVLYEQYF. As DNA, the CDR3 is TGTGCCAGCAGCTCCTTACAGGGAGTTCTCTACGAGCAGTACTTC.

The chain has TRBV7-6 and TRBJ2-7; tentatively, D is TRBD1 (5 bases). The CDR3 runs to 14 residues. V lost 5 bases and J lost 1, with 12 bases in between. Germline V gives CDR1 SGHVS, CDR2 FNYEAQ. CDR3 protein: CASSDQGRSYEQYF. As DNA, the CDR3 is TGTGCCAGCAGCGATCAGGGCAGGTCCTACGAGCAGTACTTC.

This chain links TRBV30 with TRBJ2-7, with 8 nucleotides matching TRBD1. The CDR3 is made up of 15 amino acids. V lost 3 bases and J lost 2; bases outside the gene matches: 9. CDR1 GTSNPN and CDR2 SVGIG come from the germline V gene (reference sequence). The CDR3 coding sequence is TGTGCCTGGAGCGAAAAGACAGGGGCAACCTACGAGCAGTACTTC. This encodes CAWSEKTGATYEQYF.

This chain links TRBV27 with TRBJ2-1, with TRBD2 identical over 16 bases. V lost 2 bases and J lost 2; bases outside the gene matches: 3. Germline V gives CDR1 MNHEY, CDR2 SMNVEV (reference sequence). This CDR3 has 18 amino acids. Written as DNA, the CDR3 is TGTGCCAGCAGTTTAGGGACTAGCGGGAGGGAACCCTACAATGAGCAGTTCTTC. Its protein is CASSLGTSGREPYNEQFF.

This clone came up a few times. J is TRBJ1-5 and V is TRBV5-6; D call uncertain. This CDR3 comprises 14 residues. Germline CDR1 reads SGHDT; CDR2 reads YYEEEE. Trimming removed 1 base at V and 5 bases at J, with 10 bases between. CDR3: CASSLRLGDQPQHF. CDR3 nucleotide sequence: TGTGCCAGCAGCTTGAGGCTGGGAGATCAGCCCCAGCATTTT.

The rearrangement uses TRBV29-1 and TRBJ1-2, with 10 nucleotides matching TRBD1. CDR3 size: 11 residues. The V and J ends lost 4 bases and 7 bases, in that order; junction bases with no gene match: 0. Germline loops: CDR1 SQVTM, CDR2 ANQGSEA. The CDR3 reads CSVGTGGGYTF. The CDR3 nucleotides read TGCAGCGTTGGGACAGGGGGTGGCTACACCTTC.

The chain employs TRBV19 and TRBJ1-1, with no clear D. This CDR3 contains 13 residues. Trimming took off 1 base at V and 4 bases at J, with 7 bases between the two ends. Germline assignment: CDR1 LNHDA and CDR2 SQIVND (reference sequence). CDR3 region: CASSIGDLTEAFF. The CDR3, as DNA: TGTGCCAGTAGTATAGGAGACCTCACTGAAGCTTTCTTT.

The chain has TRBV13 and TRBJ1-1; 9 nucleotides line up with TRBD1. V lost 3 bases and J lost 1; bases outside the gene matches: 3. CDR3 length: 15 amino acids. In germline, CDR1 is PRHDT, CDR2 FYEKMQ (reference sequence). CDR3 nucleotides: TGTGCCAGCAGCTTTCTGGACAGGGGGAACACTGAAGCTTTCTTT. This sequence encodes CASSFLDRGNTEAFF.

This clone was detected a few times. The genes are TRBV6-4 and TRBJ2-2; 12 bases line up with TRBD2. After removal of 7 bases from V and 3 bases from J, the junction contained 18 bases not matched to a gene. CDR3 length: 20 residues. Germline V lookup: CDR1 MRHNA, CDR2 SNTAGT. The CDR3, as DNA: TGTGCCAGCACCGCCCAAGGCCTAGCGGGAGGGAAGGAACACACCGGGGAGCTGTTTTTT. Translation: CASTAQGLAGGKEHTGELFF.

The J gene is TRBJ2-7, the V gene TRBV30, with TRBD1 matching 9 bases. Germline V gene data show CDR1 as GTSNPN and CDR2 as SVGIG (reference sequence). V shed 4 bases, J shed 3 bases, and the junction held 10 bases outside the gene matches. The CDR3 sequence is 15 residues long. The CDR3 nucleotides are TGTGCCTGGACGATCGGGGACAGGGCATACTACGAGCAGTACTTC. Protein: CAWTIGDRAYYEQYF.

Only one count was recorded for this clone. The chain is built from TRBV30 and TRBJ2-1; D not certain. V was cut by 4 bases and J by 0 bases, with 13 bases left in between. The germline gives CDR1 GTSNPN, CDR2 SVGIG (reference sequence). The length of the CDR3 is 15 residues. This CDR3 reads CAWMTEPSSYNEQFF. DNA for the CDR3: TGTGCCTGGATGACGGAGCCGAGCTCCTACAATGAGCAGTTCTTC.

The rearrangement uses TRBV4-3 and TRBJ2-7; 8 bases fit TRBD1. The J segment lost 2 bases and the V segment lost 1 base, leaving 7 bases of the junction unmatched. CDR1 and CDR2 (germline): LGHNA, YSLEER. CDR3 length: 16 residues. The CDR3 DNA is TGCGCCAGCAGCCAAGTTAAGGGACAGGCGACCTACGAGCAGTACTTC. Encoded protein: CASSQVKGQATYEQYF.

Of note for this clone: The junction departs from germline at one end; a sequencing error may be responsible. The CDR3 spells CASREAFF. Here the CDR3 DNA reads TGTGCCAGCAGAGAAGCTTTCTTT. This sequence joins TRBV2 and TRBJ1-1; D is undetermined. This CDR3 is 8 amino acids long. The germline V gene encodes CDR1 SNHLY and CDR2 FYNNEI.

V usage is TRBV30 and J usage is TRBJ2-6; D is undetermined. The CDR3 covers 14 residues. Deletions cut 1 base from V and 0 bases from J, with 4 bases between. Per the germline V gene, CDR1 is GTSNPN and CDR2 is SVGIG (reference sequence). CDR3: CAWSGASGANVLTF. The DNA for the CDR3 is TGTGCCTGGAGTGGAGCCTCTGGGGCCAACGTCCTGACTTTC.

This chain links TRBV30 with TRBJ1-6; no reliable D call. Germline CDR1 reads GTSNPN; CDR2 reads SVGIG (reference sequence). This CDR3 spans 16 amino acids. V lost 5 bases and J lost 0, with 14 bases in between. The CDR3: CAWGLRPSSYNSPLHF. The CDR3 nucleotides read TGTGCCTGGGGCTTGCGACCGAGCTCCTATAATTCACCCCTCCACTTT.

The V gene is TRBV9, the J gene TRBJ1-1; D is uncertain. The germline V gene has CDR1 SGDLS and CDR2 YYNGEE. V was clipped by 4 bases and J by 6 bases, with 22 bases between them. The length of the CDR3 is 16 residues. The CDR3 sequence is CASSPRSTPHRAEAFF. In DNA form, the CDR3 reads TGTGCCAGCAGCCCAAGGTCGACGCCTCATCGCGCTGAAGCTTTCTTT.

The sample holds a few counts of this clone. The chain recombines TRBV2 with TRBJ1-3; the D is unclear. Germline lookup yields CDR1 SNHLY and CDR2 FYNNEI. The V gene lost 6 bases and the J gene lost 8 bases, with 14 bases spanning the gap. The CDR3 is made up of 13 amino acids. CDR3 nucleotides: TGTGCCAGCAGATTGTCCGGCCGGGACACCATATATTTT. This gives the protein CASRLSGRDTIYF.

The rearrangement uses TRBV10-3 and TRBJ1-1; D remains unclear. The V gene's germline CDR1 is ENHRY and CDR2 SYGVKD. CDR3 length: 13 residues. The germline V and J ends were trimmed by 2 bases and 3 bases, with 7 bases remaining between them. CDR3 region: CAISERRDTEAFF. The CDR3 nucleotides are TGTGCCATCAGTGAGAGACGGGACACTGAAGCTTTCTTT.

V is TRBV2 and J is TRBJ1-1; the D gene is possibly TRBD1 (6 bases). The ends were cut back, 6 bases at V and 6 bases at J, with 8 bases in the middle. This CDR3 is built from 11 residues. From germline, CDR1 is SNHLY and CDR2 FYNNEI. DNA of the CDR3: TGTGCCAGCAGCTACAGGGCTGAAGCTTTCTTT. Translated: CASSYRAEAFF.

V gene TRBV28 combines with J gene TRBJ1-5; D is unresolved. V was pared by 6 bases and J by 1 base, with 16 bases between. The CDR3 runs 16 residues. CDR1 is MDHEN, CDR2 SYDVKM, per germline. The CDR3 here is CASSRLPGRSNQPQHF. The CDR3 DNA is TGTGCCAGCAGCCGGCTCCCTGGGCGAAGCAATCAGCCCCAGCATTTT.

The chain uses TRBV19 and TRBJ1-3; no clear D. V was trimmed by 2 bases and J by 0 bases, leaving 8 bases between them. In germline, CDR1 is LNHDA, CDR2 SQIVND (reference sequence). The CDR3 has 15 residues. CDR3 sequence reads: CASSIRTASGNTIYF. CDR3 sequence (DNA): TGTGCCAGTAGTATAAGAACAGCCTCTGGAAACACCATATATTTT.

This chain connects TRBV7-9 to TRBJ2-3, with 10 bases aligning to TRBD2. V lost 5 bases and J lost 6; bases outside the gene matches: 11. The CDR3 has 16 amino acids. Germline V CDR1 and CDR2: SEHNR, FQNEAQ (reference sequence). The CDR3 bases are TGTGCCAGCAGCGCCGAGCTGGGACTAGCGCTGGATACGCAGTATTTT. Residues: CASSAELGLALDTQYF.

This clone was observed once. The rearrangement joins TRBV30 to TRBJ1-4; no firm D call. CDR3 size: 14 residues. Trimming stripped 0 bases from V and 8 bases from J, with 13 bases between. CDR1 is GTSNPN, CDR2 SVGIG, per germline (reference sequence). For the CDR3, the DNA is TGTGCCTGGAGTGTGGGCCTGAGCGGGGAAAAACTGTTTTTT. This codes for CAWSVGLSGEKLFF.

The rearrangement links TRBV6-5 to TRBJ1-2; 9 nucleotides line up with TRBD1. The trim removed 6 bases at V and 2 bases at J, leaving 4 bases unmatched. The CDR3 runs to 14 residues. CDR1 is MNHEY and CDR2 is SVGAGI in the germline V gene. DNA for the CDR3: TGTGCCAGCAGACCCGGGACAGGGAACTATGGCTACACCTTC. Its translation: CASRPGTGNYGYTF.

V usage is TRBV6-9 and J usage is TRBJ1-5; no firm D call. Germline values: CDR1 MNHGY, CDR2 SVAAGI. V was shortened by 6 bases and J by 0 bases, with 9 bases between the two germline ends. This CDR3 is built from 14 residues. CDR3 amino acids: CASSENYSNQPQHF. CDR3 DNA sequence: TGTGCCAGCAGCGAAAACTATAGCAATCAGCCCCAGCATTTT.

The CDR3 DNA reads TGTGCCAGCAGTCGGGACGGCTCCTACGAGCAGTACTTC. Encoded protein: CASSRDGSYEQYF. This chain uses TRBV7-2 with TRBJ2-7, with D perhaps given as TRBD1 or TRBD2 (5 bases each). The CDR3 has 13 amino acids. The germline gives CDR1 SGHTA, CDR2 FQGNSA. Trimming shortened V by 6 bases and J by 0 bases, and 9 bases separated the two germline ends.